The TCR beta chain described here comes from a study of T cells after yellow fever vaccination. In its sample, this clonotype was seen a few times. What it binds is unknown. Study-wide points: Repertoires sorted by FACS could include abundant clonotypes that are contaminants from the bulk population. A faster peak, day 5 versus 15, was reached by the weaker secondary response.

5'RACE template switching added a universal primer site and UMIs to TCR cDNA. TCRdb re-called the 5' RACE reads through MiXCR, storing one row per CDR3 protein. In the table there are hundreds of thousands of distinct CDR3 sequences, 3.6% of which are singletons. CDR3 length: 15 amino acids. Germline assignment: CDR1 ENHRY and CDR2 SYGVKD. Trimming cost V 4 bases and J 6 bases, with 16 bases left between them. Sequenced here: PBMCs, sampled on the day of the yellow fever booster vaccination. This rearrangement joins TRBV10-3 to TRBJ2-1, with D perhaps matching TRBD1 (6 bases). The clonotype was recovered from a man aged 18 to 29 who received the YFV17D yellow fever vaccine. DNA for the CDR3: TGTGCCATCAGTGGGACAGTCCTCGGCGGCAATGAGCAGTTCTTC. Translating it yields CAISGTVLGGNEQFF.